The entry below gives a single TCR beta chain sequence along with its context. Cyclophosphamide on days +3 and +4 followed busulfan-fludarabine conditioning and a marrow graft. These data come from a study of T cells after posttransplantation cyclophosphamide. Sequenced by immunoSEQ multiplex PCR; TCRdb stores in-frame clones only, minus some. Found here are about 11,000 clones, roughly 86% of them singletons; the top ten hold roughly 27%. The material sequenced was CD4+ T cells sorted from PBMCs, taken after allogeneic stem cell transplant with posttransplant cyclophosphamide. This clonotype was sampled from a young adult male patient who received an allogeneic stem cell transplant from a related donor, was CMV-positive, and had acute GVHD only. Some of these T cells may belong to the graft donor.

The CDR3 region has the DNA TGCGCCAGCAGGAGGGACTCCCCCTACAATGAGCAGTTCTTC. As protein: CASRRDSPYNEQFF. The J gene is TRBJ2-1, the V gene TRBV5-1, with a tentative D call TRBD2 (6 bases). Germline loops: CDR1 SGHRS, CDR2 YFSETQ. CDR3 length: 14 amino acids. V shed 5 bases and J shed 2 bases, with 11 bases lying between them.